Following are 14 T cell receptor beta chains from one sample sequenced in a study of radiotherapy plus CTLA-4 blockade in lung cancer. The data were produced by immunoSEQ multiplex PCR, yet TCRdb's version contains in-frame clones alone and is incomplete. The sample holds fewer than 100,000 clones, approximately 84% seen once. This specimen was peripheral blood, taken from a patient treated with radiotherapy plus ipilimumab. The receptors shown here come from a human donor with non-small cell lung cancer who had stable disease on radiotherapy plus ipilimumab.

The chain couples TRBV19 to TRBJ1-6, with 7 bases fitting TRBD1. Germline CDR1 reads LNHDA; CDR2 reads SQIVND (reference sequence). This CDR3 is 16 amino acids long. J lost 5 bases, V lost 3 bases, and 7 bases had no gene match. In DNA, the CDR3 is TGTGCCAGTAGTATCGGGACAGAAACTCATAATTCACCCCTCCACTTT. Translation gives CASSIGTETHNSPLHF.

The chain carries TRBV30 and TRBJ2-7; TRBD1 might be the D (7 bases). V lost 6 bases and J 7 bases, leaving 22 bases between the germline ends. The germline V gene has CDR1 GTSNPN and CDR2 SVGIG (reference sequence). CDR3 length: 14 residues. CDR3 in DNA: TGTGCCTGCATCTTTGGAGGGGGCCCGGGAGAGCAGTACTTC. Its protein is CACIFGGGPGEQYF.

This chain uses TRBV5-6 with TRBJ1-1; TRBD1 aligns across 8 bases. The CDR3 loop spans 15 amino acids. The junction had 10 bases not matched to a gene; V was cut back by 4 bases and J by 5 bases. In germline, CDR1 is SGHDT, CDR2 YYEEEE. The CDR3 protein is CASSPRQGIGTEAFF. DNA of the CDR3: TGTGCCAGCAGCCCACGACAGGGGATTGGGACTGAAGCTTTCTTT.

V and J are TRBV30 and TRBJ2-1, with 8 bases aligning to TRBD2. Germline V lookup: CDR1 GTSNPN, CDR2 SVGIG (reference sequence). The junction had 10 bases not matched to a gene; V was cut back by 6 bases and J by 6 bases. The CDR3 covers 14 residues. The CDR3 nucleotides are TGTGCCTGTATACGGGAGGGGACGCCCAATGAGCAGTTCTTC. Translated: CACIREGTPNEQFF.

This chain links TRBV11-2 with TRBJ1-6; D possibly corresponds to TRBD1 (5 bases). V was shortened by 0 bases and J by 7 bases, with 13 bases between the two germline ends. The germline gives CDR1 SGHAT, CDR2 FQNNGV. The CDR3 sequence is 16 residues long. DNA of the CDR3: TGTGCCAGCAGCTTAGAGGCGAGGGGTGGAAATTCACCCCTCCACTTT. This encodes CASSLEARGGNSPLHF.

This clone was observed a single time. The chain has TRBV5-1 and TRBJ2-7, with 7 bases matching TRBD1. Trimming cost V 4 bases and J 3 bases; bases outside gene matches: 7. Germline lookup yields CDR1 SGHRS and CDR2 YFSETQ. The CDR3 runs to 14 residues. CDR3 sequence reads: CASSLGQVVYEQYF. The DNA of the CDR3 is TGCGCCAGCAGCCTCGGACAGGTAGTCTACGAGCAGTACTTC.

The V and J genes are TRBV30 and TRBJ2-3; D is possibly TRBD2 (5 bases). Trimming removed 8 bases from V and 0 bases from J, with 9 bases in between. Germline CDR1 reads GTSNPN; CDR2 reads SVGIG (reference sequence). CDR3 length equals 12 residues. CDR3: CAGRGSTDTQYF. The CDR3, as DNA: TGTGCCGGGCGCGGGAGCACAGATACGCAGTATTTT.

The V call is TRBV5-1, the J call TRBJ1-1, with 9 bases fitting TRBD1. The CDR3 has 15 residues. V lost 5 bases, J lost 4 bases, and 9 bases stayed unmatched. Looked up from germline, CDR1 is SGHRS and CDR2 is YFSETQ. DNA for the CDR3: TGCGCCAGCAGGAAAGGGGACAGGGAGTCCACTGAAGCTTTCTTT. Encoded protein: CASRKGDRESTEAFF.

The V gene is TRBV9, the J gene TRBJ2-1, with D perhaps TRBD2 (5 bases). V was cut by 4 bases and J by 6 bases, with 17 bases left in between. Germline V gene lookup returns CDR1 SGDLS and CDR2 YYNGEE. The CDR3 length is 15 residues. CDR3 sequence reads: CASSPILGVGNEQFF. For the CDR3, the DNA is TGTGCCAGCAGCCCCATTCTGGGAGTCGGCAATGAGCAGTTCTTC.

This chain links TRBV28 with TRBJ1-2; no reliable D call. Germline assignment: CDR1 MDHEN and CDR2 SYDVKM. The CDR3 loop spans 14 amino acids. V lost 2 bases to trimming and J lost 4 bases, with 11 bases between them. CDR3 in DNA: TGTGCCAGCAGTTTAGGGCAGACTCCCTATGGCTACACCTTC. The encoded protein is CASSLGQTPYGYTF.

The chain combines TRBV4-1 with TRBJ2-4, with D tentatively TRBD2 (5 bases). V was shortened by 0 bases and J by 8 bases, with 17 bases between the two germline ends. The CDR3 contains 16 residues. CDR1 and CDR2 (germline): MGHRA, YSYEKL. Here the CDR3 reads CASSQELRVNWDIQYF. DNA for the CDR3: TGCGCCAGCAGCCAAGAACTGCGGGTTAATTGGGACATTCAGTACTTC.

The chain recombines TRBV2 with TRBJ2-1; 10 bases line up with TRBD1. Germline CDR1 SNHLY, CDR2 FYNNEI. CDR3 size: 15 residues. The junction had 4 bases not matched to a gene; V was cut back by 1 base and J by 7 bases. For the CDR3, the DNA is TGTGCCAGCAGTGAAGAGGACAGGGGGGATAATGAGCAGTTCTTC. Amino acid sequence: CASSEEDRGDNEQFF.

This chain uses TRBV30 with TRBJ2-7; a possible D gene is TRBD1 (6 bases). The CDR3 runs to 14 residues. Trimming left V 2 bases short and J 3 bases short, with 14 bases between. The germline CDR1 and CDR2 sequences are GTSNPN and SVGIG (reference sequence). The CDR3 coding sequence is TGTGCCTGGAGTAAAGGACAGACGCACTACGAGCAGTACTTC. It yields the protein CAWSKGQTHYEQYF. The entire variable domain, with the rest obtained from reference TRBV30 and TRBJ2-7, is as follows: SQTIHQWPATLVQPVGSPLSLECTVEGTSNPNLYWYRQAAGRGLQLLFYSVGIGQISSEVPQNLSASRPQDRQFILSSKKLLLSDSGFYLCAWSKGQTHYEQYFGPGTRLTVT.

As DNA, the CDR3 is TGTGCCAGCAGTCGATCCGGGACGGACTCCTACGAGCAGTACTTC. Translating gives CASSRSGTDSYEQYF. The chain uses TRBV27 and TRBJ2-7, with D perhaps TRBD1 or TRBD2 (5 bases each). Looked up from germline, CDR1 is MNHEY and CDR2 is SMNVEV (reference sequence). The CDR3 runs to 15 residues. Trimming cost V 5 bases and J 0 bases, with 14 bases left between them.